This TCR beta chain was sequenced during a study of T cells after yellow fever vaccination. This clonotype was counted ten times or more. The CDR3 runs 15 residues. V was clipped by 6 bases and J by 5 bases; unmatched bases: 4. Germline loops: CDR1 SGHAT, CDR2 FQDESV (reference sequence). Conversion of TCR transcripts into cDNA relied on 5'RACE template switching, which added a universal primer site and UMIs. TCRdb fed the 5' RACE reads into MiXCR, producing one record per CDR3 protein. The sample contains about 370,000 distinct CDR3 sequences, around 10% of which appear only once. This rearrangement joins TRBV11-1 to TRBJ2-2; TRBD2 matches 12 bases. This sequence was found in a man aged 18 to 35 who received the YFV17D yellow fever vaccine. Specimen: PBMCs, collected on the day of the first yellow fever vaccination. The CDR3 region is CASRWTSGETGELFF. The CDR3 DNA reads TGTGCCAGCAGGTGGACTAGCGGGGAGACCGGGGAGCTGTTTTTT.